This T cell receptor beta chain is drawn from a study of T cell responses to AZD1222 COVID-19 vaccine. Worth noting for this clone: Its specificity is not known.

TCRdb's copy holds only in-frame clones and misses some; the assay was immunoSEQ multiplex PCR. The sample yields around 140,000 clones, 92% seen once. Study-wide points: Clonal diversity may have been underestimated in mostly white British donors. At 160-218 and 743-854, vaccine-associated CD4 TCRs were dominant, and they spanned spike. Rises in breadth and depth of Spike-specific TCRs came after two AZD1222 doses.

CDR1 SGHAT and CDR2 FQNNGV come from the germline V gene. This CDR3 is built from 15 residues. J lost 8 bases, V lost 5 bases, and 14 bases had no gene match. This specimen was peripheral blood, taken 28 days after the second AZD1222 dose. The receptor was derived from an adult who received the AZD1222 COVID-19 vaccine. The chain joins TRBV11-2 to TRBJ1-2; 7 bases map to TRBD1. CDR3 nucleotides: TGTGCCAGCAGCCCCCAGGGGGTGACGGGATGGGGCTACACCTTC. This codes for CASSPQGVTGWGYTF.